The 23 T cell receptor beta chains reported below all come from one sample, sequenced in a study of blood T cell repertoires in COVID-19. The protocol was immunoSEQ multiplex PCR, while the TCRdb copy is restricted to in-frame clones and leaves out a portion. The table includes hundreds of thousands of clones, 70% to 90% detected once. Sequenced input: peripheral blood. The receptors originated from a woman in her thirties with active or convalescent COVID-19.

The genes are TRBV7-6 and TRBJ1-2; the match to TRBD1 covers 8 bases. The CDR3 has 16 residues. With 3 bases clipped from V and 3 bases from J, the junction kept 9 bases outside the gene matches. Germline V lookup: CDR1 SGHVS, CDR2 FNYEAQ. DNA of the CDR3: TGTGCCAGCAGCTTGAGCCCCTTACAGGGGGACTATGGCTACACCTTC. Translated: CASSLSPLQGDYGYTF.

This rearrangement joins TRBV10-2 to TRBJ2-7; 8 nucleotides line up with TRBD2. CDR3 length: 15 amino acids. V was pared by 3 bases and J by 2 bases, with 6 bases of the junction left unmatched. CDR1 WSHSY and CDR2 SAAADI come from the germline V gene. The CDR3: CASSDRGSGTYEQYF. CDR3 DNA sequence: TGCGCCAGCAGTGATCGCGGTAGCGGGACCTACGAGCAGTACTTC.

The chain links TRBV4-1 to TRBJ1-2; D perhaps matches TRBD1 (6 bases). V lost 4 bases and J 2 bases, leaving 17 bases between the germline ends. The germline V gene has CDR1 MGHRA and CDR2 YSYEKL. The CDR3 length is 16 residues. The chain's CDR3 is CASSPTPGQSNYGYTF. The CDR3 bases are TGCGCCAGCAGCCCGACGCCGGGACAATCCAACTATGGCTACACCTTC.

V gene TRBV12-1 combines with J gene TRBJ1-3; TRBD1 is the table's D call and was not checked against the DNA. TRBV12-1 is a pseudogene segment. This CDR3 comprises 17 residues. The CDR3 loop is CASSLRQGGGIGNTIYF. CDR3 sequence (DNA): TGTGCCAGCAGCTTACGACAGGGGGGGGGAATAGGAAACACCATATATTTT.

This clone was recorded only once. The rearrangement links TRBV6-1 to TRBJ1-6; 7 bases line up with TRBD1. Trimming at V came to 4 bases and at J to 10 bases, leaving 13 bases not matched to a gene. In germline, CDR1 is MNHNS, CDR2 SASEGT. The CDR3 runs 16 residues. DNA of the CDR3: TGTGCCAGCAGTGGGGCCGGGACGGGACAGAGATCACCCCTCCACTTT. This codes for CASSGAGTGQRSPLHF.

The gene calls are TRBV6-1 and TRBJ2-7, with 11 bases lining up with TRBD1. V lost 3 bases to trimming and J lost 0 bases; unmatched junction nucleotides: 4. Germline lookup yields CDR1 MNHNS and CDR2 SASEGT. This CDR3 is built from 16 residues. The CDR3 region has the DNA TGTGCCAGCAGTGACAGGGGGACAGGGGGCTCCTACGAGCAGTACTTC. Protein product: CASSDRGTGGSYEQYF.

Here the CDR3 DNA reads TGTGCCAGCTCTCAAGTCCCTAGCGGGACCGAGCAGTACTTC. It translates to CASSQVPSGTEQYF. The chain uses TRBV2 and TRBJ2-7; 9 bases are shared with TRBD2. The V and J ends lost 8 bases and 6 bases, in that order; junction bases with no gene match: 11. Germline CDR1 SNHLY, CDR2 FYNNEI. The CDR3 totals 14 residues.

The V call is TRBV6-5, the J call TRBJ1-4, with unresolved D. Per the germline V gene, CDR1 is MNHEY and CDR2 is SVGAGI. The CDR3 consists of 15 residues. V was clipped by 6 bases and J by 0 bases, with 11 bases between them. CDR3 in amino acids: CASSHLRATNEKLFF. Written as DNA, the CDR3 is TGTGCCAGCAGCCACCTCCGAGCAACTAATGAAAAACTGTTTTTT.

The chain joins TRBV6-4 to TRBJ2-3; TRBD2 matches 7 bases. V lost 3 bases to trimming and J lost 3 bases; unmatched junction nucleotides: 6. The CDR3 is 15 residues long. Germline V CDR1 and CDR2: MRHNA, SNTAGT. CDR3 in amino acids: CASSETSQLTDTQYF. The CDR3 DNA sequence: TGTGCCAGCAGTGAGACTAGCCAATTAACAGATACGCAGTATTTT.

The table lists this clone with a count of one. The chain is built from TRBV11-2 and TRBJ1-2, with D tentatively TRBD1 (5 bases). V was pared by 4 bases and J by 4 bases, with 13 bases between. CDR1 is SGHAT and CDR2 is FQNNGV in the germline V gene. There are 14 residues in the CDR3. The DNA for the CDR3 is TGTGCCAGCAGCTACCCCCGACAGCGCTATGGCTACACCTTC. This sequence encodes CASSYPRQRYGYTF. Combining the CDR3 with reference TRBV11-2 and TRBJ1-2 gives the whole variable domain EAGVAQSPRYKIIEKRQSVAFWCNPISGHATLYWYQQILGQGPKLLIQFQNNGVVDDSQLPKDRFSAERLKGVDSTLKIQPAKLEDSAVYLCASSYPRQRYGYTFGSGTRLTVV.

The CDR3 region has the DNA TGTGCCAGCAGTGCCGGGACAGGCACTGAAGCTTTCTTT. Protein product: CASSAGTGTEAFF. The chain couples TRBV6-4 to TRBJ1-1, with 8 positions matching TRBD1. The V and J ends lost 4 bases and 4 bases, in that order; junction bases with no gene match: 2. CDR1 is MRHNA, CDR2 SNTAGT, per germline. The CDR3 totals 13 residues.

This chain connects TRBV9 to TRBJ1-3; a weak D match, TRBD1 (6 bases). The V end lost 6 bases, the J end lost 4 bases, and 14 bases lay between the germline ends. CDR1 and CDR2 from the germline V gene are SGDLS and YYNGEE. The CDR3 is 14 amino acids. The CDR3 DNA reads as TGTGCCAGCACGTCGGGGGGGCGCGGAAACACCATATATTTT. Its protein is CASTSGGRGNTIYF.

The CDR3 protein is CSVAGLAGGSPNEQFF. CDR3 coding DNA: TGCAGCGTTGCGGGACTAGCGGGGGGGTCACCCAATGAGCAGTTCTTC. This chain connects TRBV29-1 to TRBJ2-1; TRBD2 aligns across 16 bases. CDR3 length equals 16 residues. V trimming: 4 bases; J trimming: 6 bases; junction bases outside the gene matches: 6. CDR1 and CDR2 from the germline V gene are SQVTM and ANQGSEA.

A single count supports this clone. This rearrangement joins TRBV10-3 to TRBJ2-1, with a weak D call TRBD2 (8 bases). Trimming took 2 bases from V and 0 from J, leaving 20 bases between them. Per germline, CDR1 ENHRY and CDR2 SYGVKD. The CDR3 contains 19 residues. CDR3 loop: CAISELGGKRGSSYNEQFF. CDR3 DNA sequence: TGTGCCATCAGTGAGCTAGGGGGCAAGCGGGGGAGCTCCTACAATGAGCAGTTCTTC.

The chain employs TRBV28 and TRBJ1-4; possible D gene TRBD1, 6 bases. The CDR3 contains 13 residues. V was clipped by 3 bases and J by 8 bases, with 10 bases between them. From germline, CDR1 is MDHEN and CDR2 SYDVKM. The CDR3 loop reads CASSFGGLEKLFF. The CDR3 DNA reads TGTGCCAGCAGTTTCGGGGGGCTGGAAAAACTGTTTTTT.

The chain recombines TRBV25-1 with TRBJ2-1; TRBD1 might be the D (7 bases). The CDR3 totals 13 residues. Germline V CDR1 and CDR2: MGHDK, SYGVNS. V was cut by 9 bases and J by 4 bases, with 13 bases left in between. CDR3 sequence (DNA): TGTGCCAGTAGTCAGGGGGGATACAATGAGCAGTTCTTC. It specifies CASSQGGYNEQFF. Supplemented by reference TRBV25-1 and TRBJ2-1, the full variable domain reads EADIYQTPRYLVIGTGKKITLECSQTMGHDKMYWYQQDPGMELHLIHYSYGVNSTEKGDLSSESTVSRIRTEHFPLTLESARPSHTSQYLCASSQGGYNEQFFGPGTRLTVL.

The chain is built from TRBV7-8 and TRBJ1-1, with 11 bases identical to TRBD1. The ends lost 4 bases at V and 4 bases at J; junction bases unmatched: 8. The CDR3 has 16 residues. Germline CDR1 reads SGHVS; CDR2 reads FQNEAQ. The CDR3 DNA is TGTGCCAGCAGCTGGGGGACAGGGGGGCAATCCACTGAAGCTTTCTTT. Translation: CASSWGTGGQSTEAFF.

The chain is built from TRBV12-5 and TRBJ1-1; the match to TRBD1 covers 7 bases. Trimming at V came to 7 bases and at J to 10 bases, leaving 12 bases not matched to a gene. In germline, CDR1 is LGHNT, CDR2 FRNRAP. CDR3 length equals 13 residues. CDR3 coding DNA: TGTGCTAGTGCTACGGGACAGCCCTGGGGAGCTTTCTTT. Translation: CASATGQPWGAFF. Full variable domain (remainder filled in from reference TRBV12-5 and TRBJ1-1): DARVTQTPRHKVTEMGQEVTMRCQPILGHNTVFWYRQTMMQGLELLAYFRNRAPLDDSGMPKDRFSAEMPDATLATLKIQPSEPRDSAVYFCASATGQPWGAFFGQGTRLTVV.

The V gene is TRBV5-1, the J gene TRBJ2-3; the match to TRBD2 covers 12 bases. Unmatched junction bases numbered 7, after V lost 5 bases and J lost 0 bases. Germline loops: CDR1 SGHRS, CDR2 YFSETQ. The CDR3 is 17 amino acids. The CDR3 DNA reads TGCGCCAGCAGTAAGCGGACTAGCGGGATCAGCACAGATACGCAGTATTTT. This sequence encodes CASSKRTSGISTDTQYF. Full variable domain (missing parts from reference TRBV5-1 and TRBJ2-3): KAGVTQTPRYLIKTRGQQVTLSCSPISGHRSVSWYQQTPGQGLQFLFEYFSETQRNKGNFPGRFSGRQFSNSRSEMNVSTLELGDSALYLCASSKRTSGISTDTQYFGPGTRLTVL.

The chain is built from TRBV5-4 and TRBJ1-6; 9 bases align to TRBD1. The CDR3 loop spans 13 amino acids. Looked up from germline, CDR1 is SGHNT and CDR2 is YYREEE (reference sequence). V gave up 2 bases and J gave up 9 bases; unmatched junction bases: 0. CDR3 DNA sequence: TGTGCCAGCAGCTTACAGGGGGCTTCACCCCTCCACTTT. Translation: CASSLQGASPLHF.

This chain links TRBV27 with TRBJ1-2, with D hard to call. Trimming left V 5 bases short and J 2 bases short, with 18 bases between. CDR1 and CDR2 (germline): MNHEY, SMNVEV (reference sequence). The CDR3 covers 16 residues. The CDR3 nucleotides read TGTGCCAGCAGTCCCCTTCCTGAGGAACCCAACTATGGCTACACCTTC. It encodes CASSPLPEEPNYGYTF.

In this sample, this clone turned up a few times. The chain joins TRBV27 to TRBJ2-1; D possibly corresponds to TRBD2 (5 bases). Germline V gene sequence: CDR1 MNHEY, CDR2 SMNVEV (reference sequence). CDR3 length equals 12 residues. Trimming cost V 5 bases and J 9 bases, with 11 bases left between them. The CDR3 spells CASSLGVSEQFF. The CDR3 coding sequence is TGTGCCAGCAGTCTCGGGGTTTCTGAGCAGTTCTTC.

This chain connects TRBV11-2 to TRBJ2-1; 8 nucleotides align to TRBD2. The germline V gene encodes CDR1 SGHAT and CDR2 FQNNGV. V was pared by 0 bases and J by 4 bases, with 5 bases of the junction left unmatched. The CDR3 has 16 amino acids. The CDR3 nucleotides read TGTGCCAGCAGCTTAGATACGGCTAGCGGGTACAATGAGCAGTTCTTC. Translated, it gives CASSLDTASGYNEQFF.